This TCR beta chain was captured in a study of blood T cell repertoires in COVID-19. At the level of the study: The United States, Italy and Spain provided the acute and convalescent COVID-19 samples.

Per the study methods: Amplification of reference gene primers provided the estimated nucleated cell counts. This table comes from immunoSEQ multiplex PCR, and its TCRdb copy is limited to in-frame clones, with some not included. Clonal size and the V and J genes are those of that table, whereas D and trimming came from the DNA. The sample comprises over 85,000 clones, about 87% of which are singletons, and under 3% rests with the top ten. The CDR3 covers 13 residues. Germline assignment: CDR1 SGHVS and CDR2 FQNEAQ. With 1 base removed from V and 4 bases from J, the gap between germline ends came to 8 bases.

Sequencing was carried out using peripheral blood. This TCR was sampled from a man aged 45-65 years with active or convalescent COVID-19. The V gene is TRBV7-8, the J gene TRBJ2-7; D ambiguous. The CDR3 reads CASSLGVRYEQYF. The CDR3 nucleotides read TGTGCCAGCAGCTTAGGCGTAAGATACGAGCAGTACTTC.